This T cell receptor beta chain was sequenced for a study of monozygotic twins with inflammatory bowel disease. Eight reactions per sample, run separately, yielded cDNA. TCRalpha and TCRbeta cDNA underwent two nested PCRs of roughly 15 and 9 cycles. One entry per CDR3 protein, without DNA, is what TCRdb gives after re-calling the 5' RACE reads. The sample table sets out 300,000 to 400,000 distinct CDR3 sequences. About this clonotype: Antigen: not known.

Findings and limits, study-wide: Immunosuppressive treatment differences may have increased patient repertoire variability. IBD patients displayed reduced TCRbeta diversity (inverse Simpson) when set against healthy co-twins.

This CDR3 comprises 15 residues. Germline assignment: CDR1 SGHTA and CDR2 FQGTGA. Sequenced input: blood. This receptor was identified in a human donor with ulcerative colitis or Crohn's disease, or a healthy co-twin of an affected twin (not recorded which). V is TRBV7-3 and J is TRBJ1-6; checking the TCRdb D call of TRBD1 is not possible without DNA. This CDR3 reads CASSPLGGGNSPLHF.